The present T cell receptor (beta chain) was sequenced within a study of blood T cell repertoires in COVID-19. Whole-study context: Collection of acute and convalescent COVID-19 samples took place in the United States, Italy and Spain. T cells, B-cell-depleted T cells, or PBMCs supplied cDNA or gDNA.

The repertoire was sequenced with immunoSEQ multiplex PCR; TCRdb's copy has only in-frame clones and lacks some. The repertoire holds about 170,000 clones, with 70% to 90% as singletons. Germline values: CDR1 MNHEY, CDR2 SVGAGI. The CDR3 sequence is 16 residues long. The V and J ends lost 4 bases and 5 bases respectively, with 15 bases between them. V gene TRBV6-5 combines with J gene TRBJ1-6; D is perhaps TRBD1 (6 bases). The TCR comes from a woman older than 75 in a cohort sampled during active or convalescent COVID-19. Sequenced input: peripheral blood. For the CDR3, the DNA is TGTGCCAGCAGTTCCGCCAGGGGCGGGCATAATTCACCCCTCCACTTT. Translated, it gives CASSSARGGHNSPLHF.